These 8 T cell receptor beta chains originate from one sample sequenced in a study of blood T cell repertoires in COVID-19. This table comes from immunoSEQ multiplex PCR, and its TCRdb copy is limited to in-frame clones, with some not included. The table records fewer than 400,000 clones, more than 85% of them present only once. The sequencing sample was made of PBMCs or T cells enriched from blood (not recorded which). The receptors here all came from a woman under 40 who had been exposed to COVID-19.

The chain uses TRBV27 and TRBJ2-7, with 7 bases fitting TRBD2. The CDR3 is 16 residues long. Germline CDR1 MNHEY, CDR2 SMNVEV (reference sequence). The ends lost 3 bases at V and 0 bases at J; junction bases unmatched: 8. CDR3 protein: CASSFSRLADSYEQYF. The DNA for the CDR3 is TGTGCCAGCAGTTTCTCCCGCCTAGCGGACTCCTACGAGCAGTACTTC.

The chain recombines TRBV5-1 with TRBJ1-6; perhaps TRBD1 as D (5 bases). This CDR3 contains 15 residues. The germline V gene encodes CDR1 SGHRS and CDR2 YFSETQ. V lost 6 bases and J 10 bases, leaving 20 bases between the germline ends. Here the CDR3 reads CASKRGGEGRSPLHF. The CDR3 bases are TGCGCCAGCAAACGGGGGGGTGAGGGACGGTCACCCCTCCACTTT. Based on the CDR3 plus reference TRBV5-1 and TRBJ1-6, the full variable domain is KAGVTQTPRYLIKTRGQQVTLSCSPISGHRSVSWYQQTPGQGLQFLFEYFSETQRNKGNFPGRFSGRQFSNSRSEMNVSTLELGDSALYLCASKRGGEGRSPLHFGNGTRLTVT.

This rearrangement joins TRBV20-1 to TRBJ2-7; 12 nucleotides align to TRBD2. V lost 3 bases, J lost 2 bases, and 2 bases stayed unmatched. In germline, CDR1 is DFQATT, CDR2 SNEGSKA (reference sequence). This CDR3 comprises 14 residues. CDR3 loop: CSASRLAGAYEQYF. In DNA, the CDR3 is TGCAGTGCTAGTCGACTAGCGGGGGCCTACGAGCAGTACTTC.

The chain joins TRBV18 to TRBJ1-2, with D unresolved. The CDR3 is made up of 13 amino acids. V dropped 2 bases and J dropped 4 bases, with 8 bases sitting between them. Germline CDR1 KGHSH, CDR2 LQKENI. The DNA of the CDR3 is TGTGCCAGCTCACCAGCGCATATCTATGGCTACACCTTC. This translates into CASSPAHIYGYTF.

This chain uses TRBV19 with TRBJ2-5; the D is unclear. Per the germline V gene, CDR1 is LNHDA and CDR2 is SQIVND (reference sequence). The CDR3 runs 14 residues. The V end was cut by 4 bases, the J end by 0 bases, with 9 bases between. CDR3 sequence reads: CASSKRGNQETQYF. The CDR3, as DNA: TGTGCCAGTAGTAAAAGAGGCAACCAAGAGACCCAGTACTTC. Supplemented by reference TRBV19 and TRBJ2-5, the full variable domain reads DGGITQSPKYLFRKEGQNVTLSCEQNLNHDAMYWYRQDPGQGLRLIYYSQIVNDFQKGDIAEGYSVSREKKESFPLTVTSAQKNPTAFYLCASSKRGNQETQYFGPGTRLLVL.

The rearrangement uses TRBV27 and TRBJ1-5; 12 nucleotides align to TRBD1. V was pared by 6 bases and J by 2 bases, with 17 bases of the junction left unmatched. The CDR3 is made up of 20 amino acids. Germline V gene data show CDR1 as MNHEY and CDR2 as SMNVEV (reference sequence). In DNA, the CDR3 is TGTGCCAGCAGGCCTTGGGCCCCCGGGACAGGGGGCATTGGCAATCAGCCCCAGCATTTT. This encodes CASRPWAPGTGGIGNQPQHF.

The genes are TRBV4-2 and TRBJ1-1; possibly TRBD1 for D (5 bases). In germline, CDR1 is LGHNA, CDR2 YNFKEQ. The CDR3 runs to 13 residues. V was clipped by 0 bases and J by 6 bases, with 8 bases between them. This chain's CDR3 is CASSQESGAEAFF. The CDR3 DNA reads TGTGCCAGCAGCCAAGAATCGGGGGCTGAAGCTTTCTTT.

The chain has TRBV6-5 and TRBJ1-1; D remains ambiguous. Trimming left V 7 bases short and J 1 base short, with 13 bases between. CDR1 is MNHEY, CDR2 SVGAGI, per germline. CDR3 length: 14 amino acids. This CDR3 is CASTFARGNTEAFF. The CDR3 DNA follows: TGTGCCAGCACTTTTGCACGGGGGAACACTGAAGCTTTCTTT.